This T cell receptor beta chain was found in a study of blood T cell repertoires in COVID-19. Study in general: Specimens from acute and convalescent COVID-19 originated in the United States, Italy and Spain. PBMCs, B-cell-depleted T cells, or T cells provided the cDNA or gDNA that made up the material.

In the original workflow: Amplification with reference gene primers provided the estimates of nucleated cell counts. Clones were read by immunoSEQ multiplex PCR, and TCRdb kept only the in-frame ones, dropping some. V, J and clone size reflect that table, while D and trimming were determined from the DNA. Of 250,000 or so clones in the sample, roughly 80% were seen once. With 0 bases removed from V and 4 bases from J, the gap between germline ends came to 4 bases. The CDR3 sequence is 13 residues long. Germline V CDR1 and CDR2: GTSNPN, SVGIG (reference sequence). This chain uses TRBV30 with TRBJ2-6; D gene ambiguous. What was sequenced was peripheral blood. The receptor comes from a woman in her 70s with acute or convalescent COVID-19. DNA of the CDR3: TGTGCCTGGAGTGTCGCGGGGGCCAACGTCCTGACTTTC. Amino acid sequence: CAWSVAGANVLTF.